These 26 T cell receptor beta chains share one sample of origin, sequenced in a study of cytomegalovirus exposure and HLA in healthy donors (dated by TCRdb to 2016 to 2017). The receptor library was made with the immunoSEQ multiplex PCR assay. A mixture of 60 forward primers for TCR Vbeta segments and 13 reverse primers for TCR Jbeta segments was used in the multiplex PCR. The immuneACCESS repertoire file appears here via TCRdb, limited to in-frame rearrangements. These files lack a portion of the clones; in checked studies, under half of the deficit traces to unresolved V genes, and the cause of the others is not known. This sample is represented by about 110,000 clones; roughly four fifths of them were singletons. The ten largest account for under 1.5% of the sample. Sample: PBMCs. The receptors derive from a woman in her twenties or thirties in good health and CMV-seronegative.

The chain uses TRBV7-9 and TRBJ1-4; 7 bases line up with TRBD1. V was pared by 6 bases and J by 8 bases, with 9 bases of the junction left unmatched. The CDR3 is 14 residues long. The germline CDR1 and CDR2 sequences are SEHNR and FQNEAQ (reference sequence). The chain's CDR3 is CASRSGTAREKLFF. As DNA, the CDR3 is TGTGCCAGCAGGTCCGGGACAGCAAGAGAAAAACTGTTTTTT.

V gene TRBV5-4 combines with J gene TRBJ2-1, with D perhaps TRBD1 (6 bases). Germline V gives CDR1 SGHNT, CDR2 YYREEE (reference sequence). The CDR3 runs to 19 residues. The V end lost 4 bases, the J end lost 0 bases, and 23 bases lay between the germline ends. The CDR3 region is CASSPQRRQGRSSYNEQFF. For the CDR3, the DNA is TGTGCCAGCAGCCCCCAGAGGCGGCAGGGGCGTAGCTCCTACAATGAGCAGTTCTTC.

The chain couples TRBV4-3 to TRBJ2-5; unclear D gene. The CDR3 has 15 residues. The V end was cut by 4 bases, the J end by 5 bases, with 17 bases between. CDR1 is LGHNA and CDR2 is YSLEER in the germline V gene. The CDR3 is CASSPSWSFGETQYF. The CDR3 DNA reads TGCGCCAGCAGCCCTTCCTGGAGTTTTGGGGAGACCCAGTACTTC.

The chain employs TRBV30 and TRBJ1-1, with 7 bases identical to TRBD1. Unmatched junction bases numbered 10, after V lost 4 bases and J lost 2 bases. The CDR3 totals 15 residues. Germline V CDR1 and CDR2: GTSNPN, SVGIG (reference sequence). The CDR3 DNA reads TGTGCCTGGAAGAACCTAGACAGGGAAAACACTGAAGCTTTCTTT. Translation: CAWKNLDRENTEAFF.

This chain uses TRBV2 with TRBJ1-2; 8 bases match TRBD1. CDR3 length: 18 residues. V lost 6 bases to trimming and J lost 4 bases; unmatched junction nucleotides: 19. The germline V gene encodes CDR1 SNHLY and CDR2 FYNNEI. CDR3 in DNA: TGTGCCAGCAGCCATCCGGGGACAGGTGGAGTTCTCTCCTATGGCTACACCTTC. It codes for CASSHPGTGGVLSYGYTF.

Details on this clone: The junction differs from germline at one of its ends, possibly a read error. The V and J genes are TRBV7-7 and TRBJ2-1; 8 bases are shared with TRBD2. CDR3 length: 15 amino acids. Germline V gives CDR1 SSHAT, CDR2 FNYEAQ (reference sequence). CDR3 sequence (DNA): TGTGCTAGCAGCTTAGAACTAGCGGCATACAATGAGCAGTTCTTC. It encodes CASSLELAAYNEQFF. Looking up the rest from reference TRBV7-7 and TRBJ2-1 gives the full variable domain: GAGVSQSPRYKVTKRGQDVTLRCDPISSHATLYWYQQALGQGPEFLTYFNYEAQPDKSGLPSDRFSAERPEGSISTLTIQRTEQRDSAMYRCASSLELAAYNEQFFGPGTRLTVL.

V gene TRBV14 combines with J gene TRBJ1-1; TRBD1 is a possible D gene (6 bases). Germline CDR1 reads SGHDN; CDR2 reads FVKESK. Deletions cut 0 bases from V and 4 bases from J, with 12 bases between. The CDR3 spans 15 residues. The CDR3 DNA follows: TGTGCCAGCAGCCAAGATCTTCAGGGGCCCACTGAAGCTTTCTTT. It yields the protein CASSQDLQGPTEAFF.

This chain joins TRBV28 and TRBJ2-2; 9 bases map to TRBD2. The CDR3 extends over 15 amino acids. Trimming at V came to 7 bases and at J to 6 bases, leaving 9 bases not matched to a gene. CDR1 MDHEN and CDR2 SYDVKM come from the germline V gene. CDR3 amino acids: CASTHGGGAPGELFF. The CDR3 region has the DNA TGTGCCAGCACCCATGGCGGGGGGGCCCCCGGGGAGCTGTTTTTT.

The DNA for the CDR3 is TGTGCCAGCAGCAAACACCGGGGGCAAGAGACCCAGTACTTC. This translates into CASSKHRGQETQYF. The chain couples TRBV9 to TRBJ2-5, with a tentative D call TRBD2 (6 bases). This CDR3 is 14 amino acids long. V was clipped by 4 bases and J by 2 bases, with 12 bases between them. Germline CDR1 reads SGDLS; CDR2 reads YYNGEE.

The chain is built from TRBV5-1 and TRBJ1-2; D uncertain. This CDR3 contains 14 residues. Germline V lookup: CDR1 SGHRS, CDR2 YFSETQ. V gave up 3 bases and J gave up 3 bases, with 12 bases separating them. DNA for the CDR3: TGCGCCAGCAGCTCAGTTGACGGAGACTATGGCTACACCTTC. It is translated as CASSSVDGDYGYTF.

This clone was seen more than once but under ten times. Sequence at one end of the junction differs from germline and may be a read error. CDR3 sequence: CASSSLAGHSGANVLTF. The CDR3 DNA reads TGTGCTAGCAGCTCACTAGCGGGCCACTCTGGGGCCAACGTCCTGACTTTC. This chain connects TRBV7-7 to TRBJ2-6; TRBD2 aligns across 9 bases. This CDR3 spans 17 amino acids. CDR1 SSHAT and CDR2 FNYEAQ come from the germline V gene (reference sequence).

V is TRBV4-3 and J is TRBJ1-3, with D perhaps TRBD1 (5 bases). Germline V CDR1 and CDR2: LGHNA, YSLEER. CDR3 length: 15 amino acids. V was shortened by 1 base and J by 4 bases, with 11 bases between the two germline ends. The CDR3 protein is CASSQGPGRGNTIYF. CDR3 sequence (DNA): TGCGCCAGCAGCCAAGGCCCAGGGAGGGGAAACACCATATATTTT.

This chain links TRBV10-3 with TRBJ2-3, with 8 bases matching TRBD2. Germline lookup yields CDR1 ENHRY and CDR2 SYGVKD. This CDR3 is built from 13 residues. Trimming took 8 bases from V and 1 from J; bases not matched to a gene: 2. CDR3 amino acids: CAIAGGGTDTQYF. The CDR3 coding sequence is TGTGCCATCGCGGGGGGCGGCACAGATACGCAGTATTTT.

Here the CDR3 reads CAWSLDRGSPQHF. Here the CDR3 DNA reads TGTGCCTGGAGTTTGGACAGGGGTTCTCCCCAGCATTTT. The chain uses TRBV30 and TRBJ1-5; TRBD1 matches at 9 bases. Trimming cost V 2 bases and J 10 bases; bases outside gene matches: 6. This CDR3 is built from 13 residues. CDR1 GTSNPN and CDR2 SVGIG come from the germline V gene (reference sequence).

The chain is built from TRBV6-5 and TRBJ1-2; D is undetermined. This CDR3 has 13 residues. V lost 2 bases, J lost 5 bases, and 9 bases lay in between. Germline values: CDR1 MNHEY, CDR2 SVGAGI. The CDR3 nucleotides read TGTGCCAGCAGTTACCGGGAGAGATATGGCTACACCTTC. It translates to CASSYRERYGYTF.

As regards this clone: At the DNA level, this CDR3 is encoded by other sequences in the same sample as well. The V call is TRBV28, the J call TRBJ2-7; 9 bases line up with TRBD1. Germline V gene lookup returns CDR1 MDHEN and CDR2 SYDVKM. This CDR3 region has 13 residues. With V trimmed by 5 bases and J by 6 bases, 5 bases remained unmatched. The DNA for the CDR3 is TGTGCCAGCAGTCCGGGACAGGGAATCGAGCAGTACTTC. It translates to CASSPGQGIEQYF.

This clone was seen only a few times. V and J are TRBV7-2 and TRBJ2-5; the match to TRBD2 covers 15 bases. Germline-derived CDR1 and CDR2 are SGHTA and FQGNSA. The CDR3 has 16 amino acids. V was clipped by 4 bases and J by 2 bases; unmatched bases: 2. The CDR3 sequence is CASSSGTSGGQETQYF. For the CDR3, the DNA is TGTGCCAGCAGCTCCGGGACTAGCGGGGGGCAAGAGACCCAGTACTTC.

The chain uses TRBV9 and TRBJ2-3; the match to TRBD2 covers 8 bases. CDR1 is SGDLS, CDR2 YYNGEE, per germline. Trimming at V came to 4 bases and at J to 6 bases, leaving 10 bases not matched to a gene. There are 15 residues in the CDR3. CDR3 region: CASSPRGTSMDTQYF. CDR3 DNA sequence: TGTGCCAGCAGCCCTCGAGGGACTAGTATGGATACGCAGTATTTT.

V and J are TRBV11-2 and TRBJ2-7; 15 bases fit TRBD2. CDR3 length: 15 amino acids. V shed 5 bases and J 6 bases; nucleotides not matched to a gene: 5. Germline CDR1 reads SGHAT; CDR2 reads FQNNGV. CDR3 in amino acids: CASSIAGLAGGEQYF. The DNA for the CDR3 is TGTGCCAGCAGCATCGCGGGACTAGCGGGAGGCGAGCAGTACTTC.

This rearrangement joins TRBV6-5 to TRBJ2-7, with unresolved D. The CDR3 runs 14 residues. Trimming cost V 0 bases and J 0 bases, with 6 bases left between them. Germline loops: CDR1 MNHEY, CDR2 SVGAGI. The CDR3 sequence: CASSYSQASYEQYF. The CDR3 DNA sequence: TGTGCCAGCAGTTACTCCCAGGCCTCCTACGAGCAGTACTTC.

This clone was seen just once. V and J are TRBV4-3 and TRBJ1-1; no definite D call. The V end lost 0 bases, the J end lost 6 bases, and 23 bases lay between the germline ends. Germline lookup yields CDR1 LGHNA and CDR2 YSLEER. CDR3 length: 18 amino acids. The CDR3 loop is CASSQDEPPTILGAEAFF. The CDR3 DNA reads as TGCGCCAGCAGCCAAGATGAACCCCCAACGATTTTGGGCGCTGAAGCTTTCTTT.

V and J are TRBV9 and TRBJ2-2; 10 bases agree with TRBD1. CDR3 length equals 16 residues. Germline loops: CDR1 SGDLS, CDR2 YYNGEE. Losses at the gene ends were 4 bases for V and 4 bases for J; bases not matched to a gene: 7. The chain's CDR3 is CASSPGQGVGTGELFF. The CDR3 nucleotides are TGTGCCAGCAGCCCAGGACAGGGGGTAGGCACCGGGGAGCTGTTTTTT.

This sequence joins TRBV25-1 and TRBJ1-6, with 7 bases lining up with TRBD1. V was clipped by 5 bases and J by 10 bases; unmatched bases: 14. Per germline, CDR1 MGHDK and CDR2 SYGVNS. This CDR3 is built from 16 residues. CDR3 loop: CASSPPRTGVGSPLHF. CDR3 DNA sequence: TGTGCCAGCAGTCCCCCCCGAACAGGGGTTGGATCACCCCTCCACTTT.

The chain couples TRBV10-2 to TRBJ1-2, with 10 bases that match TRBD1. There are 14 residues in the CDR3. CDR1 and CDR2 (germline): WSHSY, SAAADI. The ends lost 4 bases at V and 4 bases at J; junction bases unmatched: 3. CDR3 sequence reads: CASSGQGAGYGYTF. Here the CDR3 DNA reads TGCGCCAGCAGTGGACAGGGGGCTGGCTATGGCTACACCTTC.

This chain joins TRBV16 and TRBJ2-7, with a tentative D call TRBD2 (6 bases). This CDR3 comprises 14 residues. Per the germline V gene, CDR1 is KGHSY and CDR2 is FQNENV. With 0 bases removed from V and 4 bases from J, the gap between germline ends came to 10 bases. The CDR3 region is CASSQSSGEYEQYF. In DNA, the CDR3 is TGTGCCAGCAGCCAATCTTCGGGAGAATACGAGCAGTACTTC.

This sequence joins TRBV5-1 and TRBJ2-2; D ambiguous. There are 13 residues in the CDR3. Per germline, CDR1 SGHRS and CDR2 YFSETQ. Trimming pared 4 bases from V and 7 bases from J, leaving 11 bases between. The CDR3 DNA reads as TGCGCCAGCAGCGTCGACGGGTTCGGGGAGCTGTTTTTT. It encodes CASSVDGFGELFF. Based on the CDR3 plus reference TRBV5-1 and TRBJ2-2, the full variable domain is KAGVTQTPRYLIKTRGQQVTLSCSPISGHRSVSWYQQTPGQGLQFLFEYFSETQRNKGNFPGRFSGRQFSNSRSEMNVSTLELGDSALYLCASSVDGFGELFFGEGSRLTVL.